One sample yielded the 21 T cell receptor beta chains listed below, sequenced in a study of shared clonotypes between healthy human individuals. Only in-frame clones appear in the TCRdb table, and some are missing; sequencing was by immunoSEQ multiplex PCR. The data show about 990,000 clones, about 84% seen once. The sequenced sample was memory CD4+ T cells from PBMCs. Subset defined: CD45RA-negative fraction. All receptors derive from a man younger than 35 in good health. Some clones in this sample may be carry-over from other donors' samples.

This chain links TRBV5-1 with TRBJ2-4; TRBD1 aligns across 10 bases. The trim removed 0 bases at V and 0 bases at J, leaving 9 bases unmatched. Germline lookup yields CDR1 SGHRS and CDR2 YFSETQ. The CDR3 contains 19 residues. The CDR3 DNA reads TGCGCCAGCAGCTTGGGACAGGGGGCTTTCCCCTTAGCCAAAAACATTCAGTACTTC. It codes for CASSLGQGAFPLAKNIQYF.

There are a few counts of this clone. The chain joins TRBV7-2 to TRBJ2-5; 12 bases are a match to TRBD2. Looked up from germline, CDR1 is SGHTA and CDR2 is FQGNSA. This CDR3 is 17 amino acids long. V gave up 1 base and J gave up 4 bases; unmatched junction bases: 7. As DNA, the CDR3 is TGTGCCAGCAGCTTAGACCTAGCGGGAGGGCGCAGAGAGACCCAGTACTTC. It specifies CASSLDLAGGRRETQYF.

This chain joins TRBV6-1 and TRBJ2-5, with D possibly TRBD1 on 6 matching bases. This CDR3 has 15 amino acids. Germline V gene lookup returns CDR1 MNHNS and CDR2 SASEGT. The V end lost 7 bases, the J end lost 0 bases, and 15 bases lay between the germline ends. DNA of the CDR3: TGTGCCAGCACTGCCGGGACAACGTACCAAGAGACCCAGTACTTC. Encoded protein: CASTAGTTYQETQYF.

This clone appeared once. The chain links TRBV6-5 to TRBJ2-1; no clear D. This CDR3 has 14 amino acids. CDR1 is MNHEY, CDR2 SVGAGI, per germline. Trimming removed 7 bases from V and 7 bases from J, with 17 bases in between. Here the CDR3 DNA reads TGTGCCAGCACCCCATATGGGTCGAAGAATGAGCAGTTCTTC. Its protein product is CASTPYGSKNEQFF.

Remarks on this clone: The same CDR3 also results from other DNA sequences found in this sample. The chain recombines TRBV6-5 with TRBJ2-7; 7 nucleotides align to TRBD1. This CDR3 is built from 15 residues. V shed 6 bases and J 0 bases; nucleotides not matched to a gene: 8. Germline CDR1 reads MNHEY; CDR2 reads SVGAGI. CDR3 nucleotide sequence: TGTGCCAGCAGAGCAACAGGGGTGGGCTCCTACGAGCAGTACTTC. Translating gives CASRATGVGSYEQYF.

This clone showed up just once. The genes are TRBV18 and TRBJ1-1; D is unresolved. This CDR3 is 12 amino acids long. V was trimmed by 3 bases and J by 11 bases, leaving 13 bases between them. In germline, CDR1 is KGHSH, CDR2 LQKENI. The DNA for the CDR3 is TGTGCCAGCTCACCCGACATCGCCAAGGCTTTCTTT. It codes for CASSPDIAKAFF.

This chain connects TRBV19 to TRBJ1-5, with TRBD1 identical over 10 bases. This CDR3 region has 16 residues. Germline V gives CDR1 LNHDA, CDR2 SQIVND (reference sequence). V lost 5 bases and J lost 4; bases outside the gene matches: 8. CDR3 sequence: CASSPWDRGQNQPQHF. CDR3 coding DNA: TGTGCCAGTAGTCCATGGGACAGGGGCCAAAATCAGCCCCAGCATTTT.

For this clone: This may arise from a read error, as a much more abundant clone is one base away. Other DNA sequences of this sample code for an identical CDR3. The rearrangement uses TRBV29-1 and TRBJ1-1; D remains ambiguous. The CDR3 length is 14 residues. CDR1 is SQVTM and CDR2 is ANQGSEA in the germline V gene. CDR3 nucleotide sequence: TGCAGCGTCGAAGACCCGCCACGAACCGCTGAAGCTTTCTTT. This translates into CSVEDPPRTAEAFF.

The V call is TRBV7-9, the J call TRBJ2-1; 10 bases match TRBD2. Germline CDR1 reads SEHNR; CDR2 reads FQNEAQ (reference sequence). Unmatched junction bases numbered 6, after V lost 2 bases and J lost 8 bases. This CDR3 comprises 15 residues. In nucleotides, the CDR3 is TGTGCCAGCAGCTTACTTTCTAGCGGGAGCTATGAGCAGTTCTTC. This codes for CASSLLSSGSYEQFF.

The chain joins TRBV18 to TRBJ1-1; 8 bases agree with TRBD1. Germline CDR1 reads KGHSH; CDR2 reads LQKENI. This CDR3 comprises 17 residues. V trimming: 0 bases; J trimming: 1 base; junction bases outside the gene matches: 7. CDR3 residues: CASSPPGFGTGNTEAFF. CDR3 nucleotides: TGTGCCAGCTCACCACCTGGATTTGGGACAGGGAACACTGAAGCTTTCTTT.

The DNA of the CDR3 is TGCGCCAGCAGCTCTGCAGGGGGCGGTTTGTACACTGAAGCTTTCTTT. This gives the protein CASSSAGGGLYTEAFF. J is TRBJ1-1 and V is TRBV5-1, with TRBD1 matching over 8 bases. Trimming cost V 3 bases and J 3 bases; bases outside gene matches: 10. The CDR3 is made up of 16 amino acids. Germline V CDR1 and CDR2: SGHRS, YFSETQ.

V gene TRBV6-5 combines with J gene TRBJ1-1; the D gene is possibly TRBD1 (5 bases). Per germline, CDR1 MNHEY and CDR2 SVGAGI. V was pared by 7 bases and J by 8 bases, with 20 bases between. This CDR3 has 14 residues. CDR3 coding DNA: TGTGCCAGCACCTCTAAACCACGGGGGACCGAAGCTTTCTTT. Its protein is CASTSKPRGTEAFF.

The V gene is TRBV2, the J gene TRBJ2-2, with TRBD1 identical over 7 bases. Germline values: CDR1 SNHLY, CDR2 FYNNEI. The CDR3 runs 15 residues. V dropped 8 bases and J dropped 4; count of bases not matched to a gene: 10. The DNA for the CDR3 is TGTGCCAGCGGCCGGACAGGCCGTGGCACCGGGGAGCTGTTTTTT. Translating it yields CASGRTGRGTGELFF.

This clone was counted once. The V and J genes are TRBV27 and TRBJ1-1; possibly TRBD1 for D (6 bases). CDR1 and CDR2 from the germline V gene are MNHEY and SMNVEV (reference sequence). The CDR3 contains 14 residues. The V and J ends lost 2 bases and 6 bases respectively, with 13 bases between them. The CDR3 is CASSLRGAVAEAFF. The CDR3 DNA sequence: TGTGCCAGCAGTTTAAGGGGGGCGGTAGCTGAAGCTTTCTTT.

The chain recombines TRBV6-1 with TRBJ1-5; TRBD1 is a possible D gene (6 bases). Trimming stripped 7 bases from V and 0 bases from J, with 13 bases between. The CDR3 spans 15 residues. The germline gives CDR1 MNHNS, CDR2 SASEGT. In nucleotides, the CDR3 is TGTGCCAGCATGAAGACAGGCTATAGCAATCAGCCCCAGCATTTT. Its protein is CASMKTGYSNQPQHF.

V and J are TRBV6-1 and TRBJ1-3; D ambiguous. V was cut by 9 bases and J by 1 base, with 13 bases left in between. CDR3 length: 14 amino acids. Germline V gene data show CDR1 as MNHNS and CDR2 as SASEGT. The CDR3 DNA reads as TGTGCCAGTGCGGTAGAGGGATCTGGAAACACCATATATTTT. It specifies CASAVEGSGNTIYF.

This clone was picked up one time. The V gene is TRBV28, the J gene TRBJ1-2; the D gene is possibly TRBD1 (6 bases). Germline V gene data show CDR1 as MDHEN and CDR2 as SYDVKM. This CDR3 is 14 amino acids long. The V and J ends lost 6 bases and 5 bases respectively, with 16 bases between them. The CDR3 sequence is CASRDPRTAYGYTF. Written as DNA, the CDR3 is TGTGCCAGCAGGGATCCCAGGACAGCTTATGGCTACACCTTC.

This clone was detected once. The V and J genes are TRBV14 and TRBJ2-4; D possibly corresponds to TRBD2 (6 bases). From germline, CDR1 is SGHDN and CDR2 FVKESK. Trimming removed 1 base from V and 8 bases from J, with 9 bases in between. CDR3 size: 13 residues. CDR3 sequence: CASSQAWGDIQYF. CDR3 nucleotide sequence: TGTGCCAGCAGCCAAGCGTGGGGGGACATTCAGTACTTC.

This chain links TRBV2 with TRBJ1-1, with D hard to call. The germline V and J ends were trimmed by 3 bases and 2 bases, with 10 bases remaining between them. Germline V gene lookup returns CDR1 SNHLY and CDR2 FYNNEI. The CDR3 contains 14 residues. The CDR3 protein is CASSDRRPNTEAFF. The CDR3 region has the DNA TGTGCCAGCAGTGACCGGAGACCCAACACTGAAGCTTTCTTT.

The V and J genes are TRBV5-1 and TRBJ2-5; D may be TRBD1 or TRBD2 (7 bases each). Germline V gives CDR1 SGHRS, CDR2 YFSETQ. The V end lost 4 bases, the J end lost 0 bases, and 16 bases lay between the germline ends. The CDR3 has 16 amino acids. The CDR3 DNA reads TGCGCCAGCAGCAGTCAGGGGGGAGGGTACCAAGAGACCCAGTACTTC. Encoded protein: CASSSQGGGYQETQYF. Full variable domain (remainder filled in from reference TRBV5-1 and TRBJ2-5): KAGVTQTPRYLIKTRGQQVTLSCSPISGHRSVSWYQQTPGQGLQFLFEYFSETQRNKGNFPGRFSGRQFSNSRSEMNVSTLELGDSALYLCASSSQGGGYQETQYFGPGTRLLVL.

This clone showed up just once. The rearrangement uses TRBV27 and TRBJ2-7; 10 positions match TRBD1. From germline, CDR1 is MNHEY and CDR2 SMNVEV (reference sequence). The CDR3 runs to 14 residues. J lost 2 bases, V lost 6 bases, and 4 bases had no gene match. The chain's CDR3 is CASSRTGGTYEQYF. As DNA, the CDR3 is TGTGCCAGCAGCAGGACAGGGGGGACCTACGAGCAGTACTTC.